These T cell receptor beta chains were read from a single sample in a study of blood T cells in healthy people across ages. TCRdb fed the 5' RACE reads into MiXCR, producing one record per CDR3 protein. The sample records 1.5 million to 2 million distinct CDR3 sequences, 34% being singletons. Sequencing used blood. Receptors originate from a woman aged 30 to 39 in good health. Both conserved end residues are part of each CDR3. Each record gives: V gene, CDR3 protein.

TRBV27	CASSLSSGTFPEKLFF
TRBV20-1	CSARDPSGHSYEQYF
TRBV10-3	CAISDAGRTGAWEQYF
TRBV29-1	CSVVDGSYEQYF
TRBV27	CASSPPQAGGTQYF
TRBV5-5	CASSDRTGLGQPQHF
TRBV9	CASSASGANTGELFF
TRBV12-3/TRBV12-4	CASSLGGGHQETQYF
TRBV5-1	CASSLEQHNYGYTF
TRBV3-1	CASSRGGLAGYEQYF
TRBV7-8	CASSLAGYTGQNTEAFF
TRBV28	CASSHIVRINEQFF
TRBV15	CATSLGTSGSGEQFF
TRBV6-5	CASTNRRLAGYEQYF
TRBV15	CATSRDRDSLSGANVLTF
TRBV10-3	CAISEPVVGSDTQYF
TRBV5-1	CASSLTPRQVLHEQYF
TRBV28	CASSFPRTDNQPQHF
TRBV7-6	CASSSGAGLGYEQYF
TRBV7-9	CASSTTGRGGQETQYF
TRBV4-1	CASSLIYSNQPQHF
TRBV3-1	CASSPALGRGGLDEQFF
TRBV11-2	CASSLVRSPYEQYF
TRBV6-5	CASSYSKPGYSGGEAFF
TRBV5-1	CASSLGLAGYQETQYF
TRBV29-1	CSVGTEYNEQFF
TRBV7-6	CASSLGERTGELFF
TRBV2	CASGEPHSNQPQHF
TRBV5-1	CASSLGTENTEAFF
TRBV20-1	CSAPSHYARGKGGQETQYF
TRBV7-2	CASSLAPARGYTF
TRBV29-1	CSSILGDRTEAFF
TRBV20-1	CSARDSSGRVNEQFF
TRBV28	CASLSRGDTEAFF
TRBV4-2	CASSRRGKAMGDEQFF
TRBV5-1	CASSYTLDTEAFF
TRBV3-1	CASSQDFGLAASGANVLTF
TRBV7-8	CASSLARGGETPLHF
TRBV9	CASTRQGRHYSYTF
TRBV20-1	CSARDTRPRTLSEAFF
TRBV5-6	CASRKGAVGELFF
TRBV20-1	CSATPSGNPKNIQYF
TRBV20-1	CSASQGSTNEKLFF
TRBV20-1	CSAPRQGRDYGYTF
TRBV11-2	CASSPTGVGGYTF